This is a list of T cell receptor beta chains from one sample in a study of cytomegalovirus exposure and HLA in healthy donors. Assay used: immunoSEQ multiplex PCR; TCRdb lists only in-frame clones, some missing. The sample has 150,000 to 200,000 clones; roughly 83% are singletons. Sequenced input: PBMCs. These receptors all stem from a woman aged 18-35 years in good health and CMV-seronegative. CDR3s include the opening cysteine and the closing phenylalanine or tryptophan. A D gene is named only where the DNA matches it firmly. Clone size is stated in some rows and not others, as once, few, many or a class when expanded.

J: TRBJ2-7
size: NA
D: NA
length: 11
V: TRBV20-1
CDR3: CSARRGYEQYF

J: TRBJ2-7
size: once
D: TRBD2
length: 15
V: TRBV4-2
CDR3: CASSWSRESAYEQYF

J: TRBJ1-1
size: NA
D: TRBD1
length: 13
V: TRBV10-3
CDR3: CAIRTDRVSEAFF

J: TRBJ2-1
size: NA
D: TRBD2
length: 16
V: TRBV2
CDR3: CASSEVPSGRFDEQFF

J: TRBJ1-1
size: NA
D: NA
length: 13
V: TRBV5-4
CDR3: CASSLGRATEAFF

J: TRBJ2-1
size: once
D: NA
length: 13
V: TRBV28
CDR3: CASSLEGYNEQFF

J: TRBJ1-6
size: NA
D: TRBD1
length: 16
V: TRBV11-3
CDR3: CASSLRPGTVNSPLHF

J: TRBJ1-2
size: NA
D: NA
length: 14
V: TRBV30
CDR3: CAWSVLSLGYGYTF

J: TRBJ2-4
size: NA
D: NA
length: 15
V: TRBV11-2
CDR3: CASSTQREAKNIQYF

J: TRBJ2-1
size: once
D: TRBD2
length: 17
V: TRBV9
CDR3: CASSRGPLAGFYNEQFF

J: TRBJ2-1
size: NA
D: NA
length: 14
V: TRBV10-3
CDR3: CAISGGEKNNEQFF

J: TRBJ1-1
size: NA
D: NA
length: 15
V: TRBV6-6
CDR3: CASSLGGISGVGAFF

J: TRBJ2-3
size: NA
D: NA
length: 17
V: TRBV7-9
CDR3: CASSPIPRRAGTDTQYF

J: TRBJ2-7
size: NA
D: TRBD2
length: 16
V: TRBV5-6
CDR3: CASRPAGASGTYEQYF

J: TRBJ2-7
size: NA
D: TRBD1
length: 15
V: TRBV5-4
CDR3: CASSVDRGPDYEQYF

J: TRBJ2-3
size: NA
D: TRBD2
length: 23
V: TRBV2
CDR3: CASSEGTRKPLGLAKSSTDTQYF